This note documents a single TCR beta chain sequence. Original handling: Nucleated cell number was recorded as an estimate derived from reference gene primer amplification. Using immunoSEQ multiplex PCR, the repertoire was profiled, and TCRdb retains in-frame clones only, with some absent. That table is the source of V, J and clone size, and D and trimming were worked out from the DNA. The sample holds about 24,000 clones, around 90% seen once. These data come from a study of blood T cell repertoires in COVID-19. CDR3 length equals 15 residues. CDR1 is SGDLS, CDR2 YYNGEE, per germline. V lost 1 base and J 3 bases, leaving 10 bases between the germline ends.

This sequence originates from a man between 65 and 85 years old with active COVID-19. The chain has TRBV9 and TRBJ2-2, with a weak D call TRBD2 (6 bases). The sample comprised peripheral blood. The CDR3 spells CASSVHPGDTGELFF. The CDR3 DNA reads as TGTGCCAGCAGCGTACATCCGGGGGACACCGGGGAGCTGTTTTTT.